Each of the 25 T cell receptor beta chains below was sequenced from the same sample in a study of technical replicates of blood from several donors. TCRdb's table, derived via immunoSEQ multiplex PCR, lists solely in-frame clones and lacks some. The sample has about 79,000 clones; 91% are singletons. The specimen sequenced was T cells isolated from PBMCs. The receptor source for this set is a human donor in good health. Some clones in this sample may be carry-over from other donors' samples.

This clone appeared once. V usage is TRBV5-6 and J usage is TRBJ2-7, with TRBD1 as a possible D gene (6 bases). Per the germline V gene, CDR1 is SGHDT and CDR2 is YYEEEE. This CDR3 has 15 amino acids. V was clipped by 4 bases and J by 3 bases, with 17 bases between them. The CDR3 sequence: CASSLLGQRYYEQYF. The CDR3 coding sequence is TGTGCCAGCAGCCTCCTAGGACAGCGATACTACGAGCAGTACTTC.

This chain joins TRBV27 and TRBJ1-1; 8 bases fit TRBD1. Germline lookup yields CDR1 MNHEY and CDR2 SMNVEV (reference sequence). The CDR3 length is 13 residues. With V trimmed by 6 bases and J by 6 bases, 6 bases remained unmatched. This CDR3 is CASRSQGAAEAFF. The CDR3 DNA sequence: TGTGCCAGCAGGTCGCAGGGGGCGGCTGAAGCTTTCTTT.

CDR3 protein: CASSHGGDTQYF. The CDR3 nucleotides read TGTGCCAGCAGCCACGGGGGAGATACGCAGTATTTT. This chain connects TRBV11-2 to TRBJ2-3, with a weak D call TRBD2 (6 bases). This CDR3 has 12 residues. CDR1 SGHAT and CDR2 FQNNGV come from the germline V gene. V was trimmed by 5 bases and J by 5 bases, leaving 8 bases between them.

The chain is built from TRBV6-9 and TRBJ2-7, with a weak D call TRBD2 (5 bases). The CDR3 contains 14 residues. The germline V and J ends were trimmed by 4 bases and 4 bases, with 14 bases remaining between them. Germline assignment: CDR1 MNHGY and CDR2 SVAAGI. CDR3 nucleotides: TGTGCCAGCAGTTCGAAAGCTAGCTTATACGAGCAGTACTTC. Its protein product is CASSSKASLYEQYF.

The DNA for the CDR3 is TGTGCCTGGAGTAGCGGCGCGGCGGTGGAGGAAAAACTGTTTTTT. Protein sequence: CAWSSGAAVEEKLFF. The V and J genes are TRBV30 and TRBJ1-4; D gene unclear. From germline, CDR1 is GTSNPN and CDR2 SVGIG (reference sequence). The V end was cut by 2 bases, the J end by 8 bases, with 18 bases between. The CDR3 is 15 residues long.

The J gene is TRBJ2-7, the V gene TRBV5-4; the match to TRBD2 covers 11 bases. V lost 0 bases to trimming and J lost 5 bases; unmatched junction nucleotides: 4. Germline values: CDR1 SGHNT, CDR2 YYREEE (reference sequence). The CDR3 contains 15 residues. CDR3 sequence reads: CASSLGLAGQDEQYF. The DNA of the CDR3 is TGTGCCAGCAGCTTGGGACTAGCGGGACAAGACGAGCAGTACTTC.

The chain combines TRBV4-2 with TRBJ2-5; 14 nucleotides line up with TRBD2. The V gene's germline CDR1 is LGHNA and CDR2 YNFKEQ. Trimming cost V 1 base and J 2 bases; bases outside gene matches: 6. This CDR3 contains 18 residues. The CDR3: CASSQALWTSGRQETQYF. The CDR3 nucleotides are TGTGCCAGCAGCCAAGCCCTTTGGACTAGCGGGAGGCAAGAGACCCAGTACTTC.

The J gene is TRBJ2-1, the V gene TRBV10-1, with D possibly being TRBD2 (6 bases). Trimming took off 4 bases at V and 2 bases at J, with 9 bases between the two ends. CDR1 and CDR2 from the germline V gene are WNHNN and SYGVQD (reference sequence). CDR3 length equals 14 residues. For the CDR3, the DNA is TGCGCCAGCAGTGTACAGCGGGCCTACAATGAGCAGTTCTTC. This codes for CASSVQRAYNEQFF.

The gene calls are TRBV5-1 and TRBJ2-7; D remains unclear. Trimming cost V 4 bases and J 5 bases, with 16 bases left between them. Germline CDR1 is SGHRS and CDR2 is YFSETQ. This CDR3 comprises 14 residues. The CDR3 is CASSLLASSDEQYF. The CDR3 region has the DNA TGCGCCAGCAGCCTTTTGGCATCCTCTGACGAGCAGTACTTC.

This clone appeared a single time. The chain carries TRBV30 and TRBJ2-1; D might be TRBD1 (5 bases). Germline CDR1 reads GTSNPN; CDR2 reads SVGIG (reference sequence). CDR3 length: 15 residues. Trimming removed 0 bases from V and 6 bases from J, with 15 bases in between. The CDR3: CAWSVSGLGANEQFF. DNA for the CDR3: TGTGCCTGGAGTGTATCTGGCCTAGGGGCCAATGAGCAGTTCTTC.

This chain uses TRBV2 with TRBJ2-1, with a weak D call TRBD2 (5 bases). The CDR3 consists of 16 residues. From germline, CDR1 is SNHLY and CDR2 FYNNEI. The germline V and J ends were trimmed by 3 bases and 4 bases, with 16 bases remaining between them. CDR3 sequence: CASSDPGVPLYNEQFF. The DNA of the CDR3 is TGTGCCAGCAGTGATCCCGGGGTCCCTTTATACAATGAGCAGTTCTTC.

The gene calls are TRBV16 and TRBJ1-4, with D uncertain. CDR3 length: 15 amino acids. With 1 base removed from V and 1 base from J, the gap between germline ends came to 7 bases. From germline, CDR1 is KGHSY and CDR2 FQNENV. The CDR3 here is CASSQLAKTNEKLFF. CDR3 nucleotide sequence: TGTGCCAGCAGCCAATTAGCCAAAACTAATGAAAAACTGTTTTTT.

V usage is TRBV13 and J usage is TRBJ2-3; 12 bases line up with TRBD1. The CDR3 loop spans 13 amino acids. Germline V gives CDR1 PRHDT, CDR2 FYEKMQ (reference sequence). Here the CDR3 reads CASGTGGSDTQYF. The CDR3, as DNA: TGTGCTTCAGGGACAGGGGGCTCAGATACGCAGTATTTT.

This clone has more than one count but fewer than ten. This chain links TRBV11-2 with TRBJ1-4, with 7 bases that match TRBD1. The germline CDR1 and CDR2 sequences are SGHAT and FQNNGV. V was pared by 7 bases and J by 6 bases, with 5 bases of the junction left unmatched. CDR3 length equals 13 residues. The CDR3 coding sequence is TGTGCCAGCATGGAAACAGGGGATGAAAAACTGTTTTTT. It encodes CASMETGDEKLFF.

V usage is TRBV6-6 and J usage is TRBJ2-7, with a tentative D call TRBD1 (5 bases). The length of the CDR3 is 15 residues. Deletions cut 7 bases from V and 2 bases from J, with 18 bases between. Germline CDR1 MNHNY, CDR2 SVGAGI (reference sequence). CDR3 coding DNA: TGTGCCAGCACTAGTCGAGCGACAGCAGCCTACGAGCAGTACTTC. Encoded protein: CASTSRATAAYEQYF.

The table lists this clone with a count of one. The chain couples TRBV6-5 to TRBJ1-2; D unresolved. The germline V gene encodes CDR1 MNHEY and CDR2 SVGAGI. The CDR3 covers 14 residues. V shed 2 bases and J shed 0 bases, with 7 bases lying between them. CDR3 DNA: TGTGCCAGCAGTTACCATGCGCCTAACTATGGCTACACCTTC. Translating it yields CASSYHAPNYGYTF.

The sample holds one count of this clone. The rearrangement uses TRBV6-6 and TRBJ1-4, with 9 bases aligning to TRBD1. After removal of 6 bases from V and 8 bases from J, the junction contained 7 bases not matched to a gene. The CDR3 runs to 14 residues. Per germline, CDR1 MNHNY and CDR2 SVGAGI (reference sequence). This CDR3 is CASSLQGAQEKLFF. The CDR3 DNA reads as TGTGCCAGCAGCCTACAGGGGGCGCAGGAAAAACTGTTTTTT.

The genes are TRBV7-7 and TRBJ1-5; the D is unclear. Germline V gene data show CDR1 as SSHAT and CDR2 as FNYEAQ (reference sequence). The CDR3 runs to 15 residues. V was trimmed by 5 bases and J by 2 bases, leaving 13 bases between them. The chain's CDR3 is CASSSGEVRNQPQHF. The CDR3 DNA follows: TGTGCCAGCAGCAGTGGGGAGGTCCGCAATCAGCCCCAGCATTTT.

The rearrangement uses TRBV7-3 and TRBJ1-1; perhaps TRBD1 as D (6 bases). The germline CDR1 and CDR2 sequences are SGHTA and FQGTGA. There are 13 residues in the CDR3. Trimming removed 7 bases from V and 6 bases from J, with 15 bases in between. As DNA, the CDR3 is TGTGCCAGCATGATGGGGGAGGGGGCTGAAGCTTTCTTT. As protein: CASMMGEGAEAFF.

CDR3 region: CSAMQGARNTIYF. Here the CDR3 DNA reads TGCAGCGCTATGCAGGGGGCCAGAAACACCATATATTTT. This chain joins TRBV29-1 and TRBJ1-3; TRBD1 matches 8 bases. CDR3 length: 13 residues. The germline V gene encodes CDR1 SQVTM and CDR2 ANQGSEA. J gave up 5 bases and V 7 bases, and 7 bases lay outside the gene matches.

This chain joins TRBV5-1 and TRBJ2-7; TRBD1 agrees at 11 bases. V trimming: 3 bases; J trimming: 2 bases; junction bases outside the gene matches: 10. CDR1 and CDR2 (germline): SGHRS, YFSETQ. The CDR3 extends over 17 amino acids. The CDR3 coding sequence is TGCGCCAGCAGCTGGGACAGGGGGAATCCTACTACCTACGAGCAGTACTTC. This encodes CASSWDRGNPTTYEQYF.

The genes are TRBV7-7 and TRBJ2-3; 14 positions match TRBD2. Trimming removed 5 bases from V and 5 bases from J; junction bases left unmatched: 3. Per germline, CDR1 SSHAT and CDR2 FNYEAQ (reference sequence). This CDR3 spans 15 amino acids. CDR3 region: CASSTGLAGGDTQYF. The CDR3 nucleotides are TGTGCCAGCAGCACCGGACTAGCGGGAGGAGATACGCAGTATTTT.

This clone was detected a few times. DNA for the CDR3: TGTGCCAGCAGCTTCGGCAGGGGGCTAAACGAGCAGTACTTC. Its protein product is CASSFGRGLNEQYF. This chain joins TRBV11-3 and TRBJ2-7; 8 bases align to TRBD1. V gave up 3 bases and J gave up 5 bases; unmatched junction bases: 6. CDR3 length: 14 amino acids. Germline lookup yields CDR1 SGHNT and CDR2 YENEEA.

This chain connects TRBV19 to TRBJ2-5; weak D call: TRBD2 (5 bases). CDR3 size: 15 residues. The V end was cut by 3 bases, the J end by 2 bases, with 13 bases between. Germline CDR1 LNHDA, CDR2 SQIVND (reference sequence). The CDR3 region has the DNA TGTGCCAGTAGTATGACGGGATACTGGCAAGAGACCCAGTACTTC. Protein: CASSMTGYWQETQYF.

A word on this clone: The sample holds other DNA sequences that translate to the same CDR3. V gene TRBV29-1 combines with J gene TRBJ2-3; unclear D gene. CDR1 is SQVTM, CDR2 ANQGSEA, per germline. The CDR3 sequence is 13 residues long. The V and J ends lost 3 bases and 2 bases respectively, with 9 bases between them. The CDR3 region is CSVEGRFTDTQYF. The DNA of the CDR3 is TGCAGCGTTGAGGGCAGGTTCACAGATACGCAGTATTTT.